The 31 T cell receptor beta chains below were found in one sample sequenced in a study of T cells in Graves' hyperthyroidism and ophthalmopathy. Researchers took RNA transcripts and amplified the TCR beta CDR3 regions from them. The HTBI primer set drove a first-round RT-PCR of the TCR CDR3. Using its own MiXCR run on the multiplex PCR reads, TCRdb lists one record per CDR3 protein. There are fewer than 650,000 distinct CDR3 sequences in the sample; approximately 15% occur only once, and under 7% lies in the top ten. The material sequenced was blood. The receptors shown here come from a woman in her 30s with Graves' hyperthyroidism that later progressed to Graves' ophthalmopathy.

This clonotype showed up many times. The CDR3 nucleotides read TGCGCCAGCCAGTGGGCAGAGAACACTGAAGCTTTCTTT. Translating gives CASQWAENTEAFF. This chain connects TRBV5-1 to TRBJ1-1; no clear D gene. Trimming pared 7 bases from V and 1 base from J, leaving 11 bases between. Germline loops: CDR1 SGHRS, CDR2 YFSETQ. CDR3 length: 13 residues.

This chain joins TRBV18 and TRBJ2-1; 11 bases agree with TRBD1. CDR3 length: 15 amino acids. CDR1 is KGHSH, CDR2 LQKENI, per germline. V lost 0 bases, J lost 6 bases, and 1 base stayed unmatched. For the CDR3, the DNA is TGTGCCAGCTCACCACCTGGGACAGGGGGCAATGAGCAGTTCTTC. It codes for CASSPPGTGGNEQFF.

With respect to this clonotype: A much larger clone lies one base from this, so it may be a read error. The CDR3 region is CAWSQSGGNYGYTF. The DNA of the CDR3 is TGTGCCTGGAGCCAATCCGGCGGTAACTATGGCTACACCTTC. J is TRBJ1-2 and V is TRBV30; no definite D call. Germline V CDR1 and CDR2: GTSNPN, SVGIG (reference sequence). CDR3 length: 14 amino acids. V lost 3 bases and J lost 1, with 12 bases in between.

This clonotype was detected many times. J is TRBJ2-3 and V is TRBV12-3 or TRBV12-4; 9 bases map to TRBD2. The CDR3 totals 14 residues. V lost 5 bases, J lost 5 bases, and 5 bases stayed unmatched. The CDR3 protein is CASSLGLALDTQYF. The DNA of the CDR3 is TGTGCCAGCAGTCTCGGACTAGCGTTAGATACGCAGTATTTT.

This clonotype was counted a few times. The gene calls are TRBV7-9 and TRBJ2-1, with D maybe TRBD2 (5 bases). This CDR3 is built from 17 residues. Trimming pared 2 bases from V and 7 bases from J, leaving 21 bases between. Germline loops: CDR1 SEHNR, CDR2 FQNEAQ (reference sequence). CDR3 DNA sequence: TGTGCCAGCAGCTTATTTAGGTTTGGTAGCGATGGGAATGAGCAGTTCTTC. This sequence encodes CASSLFRFGSDGNEQFF.

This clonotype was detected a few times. The CDR3 sequence: CASSPLAAQGYTF. The CDR3 DNA follows: TGTGCCAGCAGTCCTCTGGCCGCTCAAGGCTACACCTTC. The chain employs TRBV6-2 or TRBV6-3 and TRBJ1-2; D remains unclear. The CDR3 is 13 residues long. Per germline, CDR1 MNHEY and CDR2 SVGEGT. V shed 5 bases and J shed 8 bases, with 15 bases lying between them.

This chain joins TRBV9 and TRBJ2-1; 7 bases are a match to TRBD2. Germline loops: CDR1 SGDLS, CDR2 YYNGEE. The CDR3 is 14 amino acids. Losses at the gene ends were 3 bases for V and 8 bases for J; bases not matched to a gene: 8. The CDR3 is CASSGGGGNYEQFF. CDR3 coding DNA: TGTGCCAGCAGCGGGGGGGGAGGGAATTATGAGCAGTTCTTC.

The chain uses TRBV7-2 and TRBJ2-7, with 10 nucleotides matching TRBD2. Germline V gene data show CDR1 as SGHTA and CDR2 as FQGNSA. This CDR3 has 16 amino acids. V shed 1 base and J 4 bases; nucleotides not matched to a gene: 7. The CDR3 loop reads CASSLGLAGEYYEQYF. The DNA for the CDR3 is TGTGCCAGCAGCTTAGGTCTAGCGGGAGAATATTACGAGCAGTACTTC.

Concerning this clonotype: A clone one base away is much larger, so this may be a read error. CDR3 in amino acids: CTSSLRTIVFEQFF. CDR3 nucleotides: TGTACCAGCAGTTTGAGGACTATAGTGTTTGAGCAGTTCTTC. This rearrangement joins TRBV28 to TRBJ2-1; tentative D call: TRBD2 (6 bases). CDR3 length: 14 amino acids. Per germline, CDR1 MDHEN and CDR2 SYDVKM.

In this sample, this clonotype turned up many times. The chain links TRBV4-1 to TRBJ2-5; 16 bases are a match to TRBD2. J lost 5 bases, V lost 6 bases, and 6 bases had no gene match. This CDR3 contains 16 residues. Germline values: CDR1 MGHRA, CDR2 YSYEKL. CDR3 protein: CASRIGTSGRAETQYF. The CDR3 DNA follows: TGCGCCAGCAGGATCGGGACTAGCGGGAGGGCCGAGACCCAGTACTTC.

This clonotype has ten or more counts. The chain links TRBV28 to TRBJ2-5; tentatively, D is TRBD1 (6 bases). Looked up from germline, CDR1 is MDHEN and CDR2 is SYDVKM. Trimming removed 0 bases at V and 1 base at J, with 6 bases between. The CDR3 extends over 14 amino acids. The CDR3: CASSLWDSQETQYF. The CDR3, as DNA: TGTGCCAGCAGTTTATGGGACAGCCAAGAGACCCAGTACTTC.

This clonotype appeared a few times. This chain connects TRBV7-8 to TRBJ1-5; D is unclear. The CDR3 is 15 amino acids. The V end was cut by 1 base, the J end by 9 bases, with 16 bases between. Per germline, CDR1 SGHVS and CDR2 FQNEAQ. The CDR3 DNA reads TGTGCCAGCAGCTTAGGTAACGGCCCCAAGTGGCCCCAGCATTTT. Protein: CASSLGNGPKWPQHF.

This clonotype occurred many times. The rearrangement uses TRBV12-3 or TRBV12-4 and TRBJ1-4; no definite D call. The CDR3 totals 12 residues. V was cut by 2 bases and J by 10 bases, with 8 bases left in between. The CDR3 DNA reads TGTGCCAGCAGTTTAACAACGGGAAAACTGTTTTTT. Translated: CASSLTTGKLFF.

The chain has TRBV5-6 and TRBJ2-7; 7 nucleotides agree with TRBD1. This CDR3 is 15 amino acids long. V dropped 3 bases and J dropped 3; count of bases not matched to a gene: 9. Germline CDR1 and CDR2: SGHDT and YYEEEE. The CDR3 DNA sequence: TGTGCCAGCAGCTCACGTACAGGGGCACTCTACGAGCAGTACTTC. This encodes CASSSRTGALYEQYF.

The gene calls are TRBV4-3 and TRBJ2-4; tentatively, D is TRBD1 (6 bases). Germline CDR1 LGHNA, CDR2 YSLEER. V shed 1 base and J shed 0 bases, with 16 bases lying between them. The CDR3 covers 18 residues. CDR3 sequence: CASSQAYDRPLAKNIQYF. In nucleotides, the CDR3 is TGCGCCAGCAGCCAAGCGTATGACAGGCCCTTAGCCAAAAACATTCAGTACTTC.

The CDR3 loop reads CASSLDSPQYF. CDR3 DNA sequence: TGTGCCAGCAGCTTGGACAGCCCGCAGTACTTC. V usage is TRBV5-5 and J usage is TRBJ2-7; no clear D. Trimming cost V 0 bases and J 9 bases, with 7 bases left between them. From germline, CDR1 is SGHKS and CDR2 YYEKEE (reference sequence). The length of the CDR3 is 11 residues. Combining the CDR3 with reference TRBV5-5 and TRBJ2-7 gives the whole variable domain DAGVTQSPTHLIKTRGQQVTLRCSPISGHKSVSWYQQVLGQGPQFIFQYYEKEERGRGNFPDRFSARQFPNYSSELNVNALLLGDSALYLCASSLDSPQYFGPGTRLTVT.

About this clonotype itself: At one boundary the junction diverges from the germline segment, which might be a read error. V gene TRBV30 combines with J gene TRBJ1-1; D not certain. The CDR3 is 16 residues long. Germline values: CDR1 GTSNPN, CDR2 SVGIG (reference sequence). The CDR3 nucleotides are TGTGCCTGGAAAAGCGAGGGAAGGCACATGAACACTGAAGCCTTCTTT. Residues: CAWKSEGRHMNTEAFF. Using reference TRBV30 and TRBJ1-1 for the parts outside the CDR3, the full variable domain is SQTIHQWPATLVQPVGSPLSLECTVEGTSNPNLYWYRQAAGRGLQLLFYSVGIGQISSEVPQNLSASRPQDRQFILSSKKLLLSDSGFYLCAWKSEGRHMNTEAFFGQGTRLTVV.

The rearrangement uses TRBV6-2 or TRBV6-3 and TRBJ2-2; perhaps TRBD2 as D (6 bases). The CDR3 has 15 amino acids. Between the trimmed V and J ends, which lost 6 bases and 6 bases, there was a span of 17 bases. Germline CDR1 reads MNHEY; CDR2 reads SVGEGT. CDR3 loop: CASSDRRGRAGELFF. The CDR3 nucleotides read TGTGCCAGCAGCGATCGGCGGGGTAGGGCCGGGGAGCTGTTTTTT.

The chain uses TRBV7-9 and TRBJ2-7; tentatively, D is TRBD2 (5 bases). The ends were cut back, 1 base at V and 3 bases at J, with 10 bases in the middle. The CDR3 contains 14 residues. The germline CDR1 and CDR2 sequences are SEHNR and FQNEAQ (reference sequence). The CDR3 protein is CASSLEAVFYEQYF. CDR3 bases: TGTGCCAGCAGCTTAGAAGCGGTTTTCTACGAGCAGTACTTC.

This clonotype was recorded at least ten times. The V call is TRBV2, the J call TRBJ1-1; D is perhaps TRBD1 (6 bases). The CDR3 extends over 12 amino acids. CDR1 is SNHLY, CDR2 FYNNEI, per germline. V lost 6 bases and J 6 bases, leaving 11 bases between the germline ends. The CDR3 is CASRATGPEAFF. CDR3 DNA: TGTGCCAGCAGAGCTACAGGGCCTGAAGCTTTCTTT.

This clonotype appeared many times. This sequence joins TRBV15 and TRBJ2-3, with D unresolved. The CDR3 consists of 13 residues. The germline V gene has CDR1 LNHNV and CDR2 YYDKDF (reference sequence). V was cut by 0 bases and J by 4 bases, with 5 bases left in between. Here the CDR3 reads CATSRDPSDTQYF. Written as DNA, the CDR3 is TGTGCCACCAGCAGAGATCCGTCAGATACGCAGTATTTT.

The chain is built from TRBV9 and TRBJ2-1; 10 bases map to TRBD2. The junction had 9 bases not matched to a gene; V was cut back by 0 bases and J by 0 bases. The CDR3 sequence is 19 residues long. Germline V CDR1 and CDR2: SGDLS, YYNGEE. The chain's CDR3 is CASSVEGSGRSGSYNEQFF. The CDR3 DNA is TGTGCCAGCAGCGTAGAAGGTAGCGGGAGGTCGGGCTCCTACAATGAGCAGTTCTTC.

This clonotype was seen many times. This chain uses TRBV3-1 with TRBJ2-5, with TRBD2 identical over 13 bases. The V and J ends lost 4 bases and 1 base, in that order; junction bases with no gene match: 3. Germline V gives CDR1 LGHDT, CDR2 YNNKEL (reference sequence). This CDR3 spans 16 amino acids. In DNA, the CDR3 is TGTGCCAGCAGCCGCCGGACTAGCGGGGGCCAAGAGACCCAGTACTTC. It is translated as CASSRRTSGGQETQYF.

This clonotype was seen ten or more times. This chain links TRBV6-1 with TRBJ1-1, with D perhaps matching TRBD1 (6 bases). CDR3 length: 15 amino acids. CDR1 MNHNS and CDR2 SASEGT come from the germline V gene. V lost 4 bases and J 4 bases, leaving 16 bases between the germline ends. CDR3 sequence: CASSAGGGPGTEAFF. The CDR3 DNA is TGTGCCAGCAGTGCCGGCGGGGGCCCAGGCACTGAAGCTTTCTTT.

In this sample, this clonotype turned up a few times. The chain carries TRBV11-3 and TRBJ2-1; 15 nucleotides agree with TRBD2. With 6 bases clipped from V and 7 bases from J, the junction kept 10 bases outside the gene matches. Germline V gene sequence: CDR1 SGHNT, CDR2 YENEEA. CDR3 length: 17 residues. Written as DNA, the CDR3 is TGTGCCAGCAGTCGCGGACTAGCGGGAGGGCCGGGTAATGAGCAGTTCTTC. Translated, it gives CASSRGLAGGPGNEQFF.

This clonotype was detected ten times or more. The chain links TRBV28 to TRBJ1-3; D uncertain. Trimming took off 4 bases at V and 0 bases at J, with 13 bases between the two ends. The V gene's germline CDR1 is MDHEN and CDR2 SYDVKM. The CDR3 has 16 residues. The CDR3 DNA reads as TGTGCCAGCAGTTCCCCAGGCGGTCCCTCTGGAAACACCATATATTTT. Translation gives CASSSPGGPSGNTIYF.

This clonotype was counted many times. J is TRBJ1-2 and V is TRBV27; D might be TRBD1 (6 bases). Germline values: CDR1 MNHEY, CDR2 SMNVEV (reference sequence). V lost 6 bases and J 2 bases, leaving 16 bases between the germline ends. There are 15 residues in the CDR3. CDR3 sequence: CASSNREAANYGYTF. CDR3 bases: TGTGCCAGCAGCAACAGGGAGGCGGCAAACTATGGCTACACCTTC.

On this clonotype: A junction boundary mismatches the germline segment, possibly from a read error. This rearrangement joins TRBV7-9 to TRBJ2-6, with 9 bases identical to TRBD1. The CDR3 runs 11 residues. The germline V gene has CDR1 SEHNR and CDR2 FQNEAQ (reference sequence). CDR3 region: CASSFDGTGPF. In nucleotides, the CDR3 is TGTGCCAGCAGCTTCGACGGGACAGGGCCTTTC. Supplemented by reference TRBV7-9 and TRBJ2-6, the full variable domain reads DTGVSQNPRHKITKRGQNVTFRCDPISEHNRLYWYRQTLGQGPEFLTYFQNEAQLEKSRLLSDRFSAERPKGSFSTLEIQRTEQGDSAMYLCASSFDGTGPFGAGSRLTVL.

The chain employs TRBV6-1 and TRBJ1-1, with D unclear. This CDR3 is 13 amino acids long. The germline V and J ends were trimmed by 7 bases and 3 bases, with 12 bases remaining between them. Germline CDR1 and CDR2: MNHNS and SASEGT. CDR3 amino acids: CASITDGYTEAFF. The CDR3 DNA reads TGTGCCAGCATTACTGATGGGTACACTGAAGCTTTCTTT.

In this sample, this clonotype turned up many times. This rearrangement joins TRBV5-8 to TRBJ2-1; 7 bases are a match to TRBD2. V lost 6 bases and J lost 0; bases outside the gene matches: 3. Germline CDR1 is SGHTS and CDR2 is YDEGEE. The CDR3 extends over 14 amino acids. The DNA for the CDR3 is TGTGCCAGCACGGAGCGGGGCTCCTACAATGAGCAGTTCTTC. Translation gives CASTERGSYNEQFF.

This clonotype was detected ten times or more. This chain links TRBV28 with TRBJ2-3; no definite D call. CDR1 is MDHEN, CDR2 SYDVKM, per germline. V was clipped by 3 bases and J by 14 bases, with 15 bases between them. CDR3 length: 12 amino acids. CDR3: CASSLTPSGPYF. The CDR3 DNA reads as TGTGCCAGCAGTTTGACCCCGTCAGGTCCGTATTTT.